This is a list of T cell receptor beta chains from one sample in a study of blood T cell repertoires in COVID-19. Profiling relied on immunoSEQ multiplex PCR, and the TCRdb table lists in-frame clones only, not all of them. The repertoire holds under 90,000 clones, approximately 90% seen once, with almost 5.5% in the top ten. The specimen sequenced was peripheral blood. The receptors were gathered from a man aged 60 to 75 with acute or convalescent COVID-19. The CDR3 runs from the conserved cysteine through the conserved F or W. D genes are given only for firm matches. Size is stated for part of the rows, as once, few or many counts, or as a class when the clone is expanded.

d_call	clone_size	j_call	v_call	cdr3_nt	cdr3_aa
-	once	TRBJ2-5	TRBV4-3	TGCGCCAGCAGTCCTAGGGGATCCGGGCAAGAGACCCAGTACTTC	CASSPRGSGQETQYF
TRBD1	-	TRBJ1-2	TRBV3-1/TRBV3-2	TGTGCCAGCAGCCAAGAGAGGACAGGGGGCGCACACTACACCTTC	CASSQERTGGAHYTF
TRBD1	once	TRBJ1-1	TRBV4-3	TGCGCCAGCAGCCAAGATCTCCGACAGGGGGGCACTGAAGCTTTCTTT	CASSQDLRQGGTEAFF
-	-	TRBJ1-2	TRBV4-2	TGTGCCAGCAGCCACCTCAGCGCGCGGGGGGATGGCTACACCTTC	CASSHLSARGDGYTF
TRBD1	-	TRBJ1-3	TRBV9	TGTGCCAGCAGCGTAGGAGATAACAGGGGGAGCTCTGGAAACACCATATATTTT	CASSVGDNRGSSGNTIYF
-	-	TRBJ1-1	TRBV19	TGTGCCAGTAGTATAGAACAGGGTGAAGCTTTCTTT	CASSIEQGEAFF
TRBD1	-	TRBJ2-1	TRBV30	TGTGCCTGGAGTGTGGGGACAGGAGACAATGAGCAGTTCTTC	CAWSVGTGDNEQFF
-	-	TRBJ1-5	TRBV19	TGTGCCAGTAGTATGGCAGGCCGGGGTCAGCCCCAGCATTTT	CASSMAGRGQPQHF
TRBD2	-	TRBJ2-5	TRBV24-1	TGTGCCACCAGTGATTTTGGGGGGGGCCAAGAGACCCAGTACTTC	CATSDFGGGQETQYF
-	-	TRBJ1-2	TRBV6-5	TGTGCCAGCAGCTCCAGGGGCTCCGACTATGGCTACACCTTC	CASSSRGSDYGYTF
-	once	TRBJ2-2	TRBV6-5	TGTGCCAGCAGTTTCTCGGGGAGTAACACCGGGGAGCTGTTTTTT	CASSFSGSNTGELFF
TRBD2	-	TRBJ2-7	TRBV27	TGTGCCAGCAGTTTCGGGGACTACTACGAGCAGTACTTC	CASSFGDYYEQYF
TRBD1	-	TRBJ1-2	TRBV11-1	TGTGCCAGCAGTTCCTGGGACAGGGAGGATGGCTACACCTTC	CASSSWDREDGYTF
-	few	TRBJ1-5	TRBV28	TGTGCCAGCAGTCCCCACGGGAGGGCGAATCAGCCCCAGCATTTT	CASSPHGRANQPQHF
TRBD2	-	TRBJ2-3	TRBV5-4	TGTGCCAGCAGCCTCAACCGGGGGGAGGTAGATACGCAGTATTTT	CASSLNRGEVDTQYF
-	-	TRBJ1-4	TRBV4-3	TGCGCCAGCAGCCAAGTAGGGAGGGGGGAAAAACTGTTTTTT	CASSQVGRGEKLFF
-	-	TRBJ1-2	TRBV19	TGTGCCAGTAGTATAACAGGCGTCAAGGACTATGGCTACACCTTC	CASSITGVKDYGYTF
TRBD2	few	TRBJ2-1	TRBV7-8	TGTGCCAGCAGCTTAGCGCGGGGGGGTCACGTCGAGCAGTTCTTC	CASSLARGGHVEQFF
-	-	TRBJ2-6	TRBV4-3	TGCGCCAGCAGCCAAGTGCGGGACTCTGGGGCCAACGTCCTGACTTTC	CASSQVRDSGANVLTF
-	once	TRBJ1-6	TRBV19	TGTGCCAGTAGTATCGTATTCTTGGGGGCCTCCTATAATTCACCCCTCCACTTT	CASSIVFLGASYNSPLHF
TRBD2	few	TRBJ2-7	TRBV9	TGTGCCAGCAGCGTCCGAAGTTGGACTAGCGGGGTCTACGAGCAGTACTTC	CASSVRSWTSGVYEQYF
-	once	TRBJ1-5	TRBV19	TGTGCCAGTGCACTGTGGGGGGGCTCCCAGCATTTT	CASALWGGSQHF
TRBD1	-	TRBJ2-7	TRBV30	TGTGCCTGGCTAAGACAGGGTGGATCCTACGAGCAGTACTTC	CAWLRQGGSYEQYF
-	-	TRBJ1-2	TRBV10-3	TGTGCCATCAGGGACAGAGCAGGCTATGGCTACACCTTC	CAIRDRAGYGYTF
TRBD2	-	TRBJ2-5	TRBV5-1	TGCGCCAGCAGTTATAGCGGGGGATTCCAAGAGACCCAGTACTTC	CASSYSGGFQETQYF
TRBD2	-	TRBJ2-3	TRBV4-2	TGTGCCAGCAGCCAGGACTTCACTAGCGCCTCTAGCACAGATACGCAGTATTTT	CASSQDFTSASSTDTQYF
-	once	TRBJ1-5	TRBV6-5	TGTGCCAGCGAACCCAGGGCCTATAGCAATCAGCCCCAGCATTTT	CASEPRAYSNQPQHF
TRBD1	-	TRBJ1-2	TRBV2	TGTGCCAGCACGACAGGGTTAGGCAACTATGGCTACACCTTC	CASTTGLGNYGYTF
TRBD1	-	TRBJ1-4	TRBV6-2/TRBV6-3	TGTGCCAGCAGCCCTGCCCCCGGACAGGGGAGTGGAAAACTGTTTTTT	CASSPAPGQGSGKLFF
-	-	TRBJ1-5	TRBV5-1	TGCGCCAGCAGCTTGCGGGGGGATGGCAATCAGCCCCAGCATTTT	CASSLRGDGNQPQHF
-	once	TRBJ2-7	TRBV19	TGTGCCAGTAGCAACGGGGAGAACGCGAAGCAGTACTTC	CASSNGENAKQYF
-	many	TRBJ2-7	TRBV4-2	TGTGCCAGCAGCCAAGATCCATCGCCAGGTTCCTACGAGCAGTACTTC	CASSQDPSPGSYEQYF
-	-	TRBJ1-5	TRBV30	TGTGCCTGGAGTGTGGGAGATAATCAGCCCCAGCATTTT	CAWSVGDNQPQHF
-	-	TRBJ1-2	TRBV29-1	TGCAGCGTGAACATGCCCTCTAACTATGGCTACACCTTC	CSVNMPSNYGYTF
TRBD2	-	TRBJ2-6	TRBV7-9	TGTGCCAGCAGCCCATGGACTAGCGTGAAAGTCCTGGCCAACGTCCTGACTTTC	CASSPWTSVKVLANVLTF
-	once	TRBJ1-5	TRBV30	TGTGCCTGGACCCAGGGGTTAGGCAATCAGCCCCAGCATTTT	CAWTQGLGNQPQHF
TRBD1	once	TRBJ2-7	TRBV6-1	TGTGCCAGCAGTGAAGAGGGGACAGCCGCCTACGAGCAGTACTTC	CASSEEGTAAYEQYF
-	-	TRBJ2-4	TRBV14	TGTGCCAGCAGCCAAGATACGAGAGAACAGTACTTC	CASSQDTREQYF
-	-	TRBJ1-1	TRBV4-1	TGCGCCAGCAGCCAAGAGGATGGAGTGAACACTGAAGCTTTCTTT	CASSQEDGVNTEAFF
TRBD1	-	TRBJ1-1	TRBV4-3	TGCGCCAGCAGCCAGACCCCTCGGACAGGAATATCGAACACTGAAGCTTTCTTT	CASSQTPRTGISNTEAFF
TRBD2	-	TRBJ2-1	TRBV27	TGTGCCAGCAGTTTAGAGGCGGGGGTTAACAATGAGCAGTTCTTC	CASSLEAGVNNEQFF
-	once	TRBJ1-3	TRBV20-1	TGCAGTGCTAGTTCACTAATGGGCTCTGGAAACACCATATATTTT	CSASSLMGSGNTIYF
-	-	TRBJ1-5	TRBV29-1	TGCAGCGTTGAAGCCAGTCGAAATCAGCCCCAGCATTTT	CSVEASRNQPQHF
-	-	TRBJ1-6	TRBV10-3	TGTGCCTCCGGGATAGGGAGCAATTCACCCCTCCACTTT	CASGIGSNSPLHF
TRBD1	-	TRBJ1-1	TRBV3-1/TRBV3-2	TGTGCCAGCAGCCAGAATACAGGGGGGACTGAAGCTTTCTTT	CASSQNTGGTEAFF
TRBD1	-	TRBJ2-1	TRBV13	TGTGCCAGCAGCTACTGGACAGGGAACAATGAGCAGTTCTTC	CASSYWTGNNEQFF
-	-	TRBJ1-1	TRBV9	TGTGCCAGCAGCGTAGCGGAAGGGGACACTGAAGCTTTCTTT	CASSVAEGDTEAFF
TRBD1	-	TRBJ2-3	TRBV7-2	TGTGCCAGCAGCCCCGGACAGGGAAACACAGATACGCAGTATTTT	CASSPGQGNTDTQYF
TRBD1	-	TRBJ2-7	TRBV12-3/TRBV12-4	TGTGCCAGCAGGACAGGGGTCTTGAACGAGCAGTACTTC	CASRTGVLNEQYF
-	-	TRBJ1-3	TRBV12-3/TRBV12-4	TGTGCCAGCAGTTTATGGAGAGAAACCATATATTTT	CASSLWRETIYF
-	-	TRBJ2-3	TRBV10-3	TGTGCCACGCGAGCCCACCTTAGCACAGATACGCAGTATTTT	CATRAHLSTDTQYF
-	-	TRBJ1-5	TRBV7-8	TGTGCCAGCAGCCCAGTGGTGGCAGGGTTGTTGCGAGATCAGCCCCAGCATTTT	CASSPVVAGLLRDQPQHF
TRBD1	few	TRBJ1-2	TRBV6-2/TRBV6-3	TGTGCCAGCAGTTACCGCCTGGGACAGGGGGATCTTGGCTACACCTTC	CASSYRLGQGDLGYTF
-	-	TRBJ1-6	TRBV19	TGTGCCAGTAGCTACAGCTCCTATAATTCACCCCTCCACTTT	CASSYSSYNSPLHF